These T cell receptor beta chains were read from a single sample in a study of T cell changes during pregnancy in multiple sclerosis. Method: immunoSEQ multiplex PCR; TCRdb's copy keeps in-frame clones and lacks some. The repertoire holds 70,000 to 75,000 clones, just under 95% seen once, with just under 2% in the top ten. Material: peripheral blood, obtained in the second trimester of pregnancy. The receptors stem from a female donor with multiple sclerosis, enrolled in a pregnancy study. The CDR3 runs from the conserved cysteine through the conserved F or W. D genes are given only for firm matches. Size tells how often a clone was seen (once, few, many) or the class of an expanded clone, and some rows leave it out.

clone_size d_call j_call v_call cdr3_aa cdr3_nt
NA NA TRBJ2-6 TRBV5-4 CASSLGLSVGANVLTF TGTGCCAGCAGCCTGGGACTTTCTGTGGGGGCCAACGTCCTGACTTTC
NA NA TRBJ2-5 TRBV5-1 CASSLEAGFTETQYF TGCGCCAGCAGCTTGGAAGCAGGCTTCACGGAGACCCAGTACTTC
NA TRBD1 TRBJ1-6 TRBV6-5 CASQPGQGDNSPLHF TGTGCCAGCCAGCCGGGACAGGGAGATAATTCACCCCTCCACTTT
NA NA TRBJ1-4 TRBV7-8 CASSFQGGEKLFF TGTGCCAGCAGCTTCCAGGGTGGCGAAAAACTGTTTTTT
NA TRBD1 TRBJ1-5 TRBV30 CAWRRTGGNQPQHF TGTGCCTGGAGGAGGACAGGGGGCAATCAGCCCCAGCATTTT
NA NA TRBJ1-1 TRBV5-1 CASSSLTGLGLNTEAFF TGCGCCAGCAGCTCCCTGACAGGCCTGGGATTGAACACTGAAGCTTTCTTT
NA TRBD1 TRBJ1-1 TRBV28 CASSLSYGQVYRTEAFF TGTGCCAGCAGTTTATCGTATGGACAGGTTTATCGGACTGAAGCTTTCTTT
NA TRBD2 TRBJ2-3 TRBV5-1 CASSSNPGLAGGPDTQYF TGCGCCAGCAGCTCAAATCCGGGACTAGCGGGGGGTCCAGATACGCAGTATTTT
NA NA TRBJ1-1 TRBV4-1 CASSQVRESAFF TGCGCCAGCAGCCAAGTCAGGGAATCGGCTTTCTTT
NA TRBD1 TRBJ1-5 TRBV5-1 CASSPDRGDQPQHF TGCGCCAGCAGCCCCGACAGGGGGGATCAGCCCCAGCATTTT
once TRBD2 TRBJ2-3 TRBV19 CASSMLAGLSTDTQYF TGTGCCAGTAGTATGCTAGCGGGCCTGAGCACAGATACGCAGTATTTT
NA TRBD2 TRBJ2-7 TRBV6-6 CASSREGPGYEQYF TGTGCCAGCAGTCGGGAGGGCCCAGGCTACGAGCAGTACTTC
once NA TRBJ1-4 TRBV5-4 CASSLPGGEKLFF TGTGCCAGCAGCTTACCCGGGGGTGAAAAACTGTTTTTT
NA TRBD1 TRBJ2-3 TRBV5-8 CASSLGTGPSTDTQYF TGTGCCAGCAGCTTAGGGACAGGACCGAGCACAGATACGCAGTATTTT
NA NA TRBJ2-7 TRBV7-2 CASSLAGAPFREQYF TGTGCCAGCAGCTTAGCGGGGGCCCCCTTCCGGGAGCAGTACTTC
NA NA TRBJ1-1 TRBV6-5 CASSYSYRAWTEAFF TGTGCCAGCAGTTACTCGTACAGGGCTTGGACTGAAGCTTTCTTT
NA NA TRBJ2-2 TRBV13 CASSLEGAHSTGELFF TGTGCCAGCAGCTTAGAAGGGGCGCACTCCACCGGGGAGCTGTTTTTT
NA TRBD1 TRBJ2-7 TRBV6-1 CASKPGQSSYEQYF TGTGCCAGCAAACCGGGACAGAGCTCCTACGAGCAGTACTTC
NA NA TRBJ2-5 TRBV29-1 CSVEDRQGAQETQYF TGCAGCGTTGAAGATAGGCAGGGCGCCCAAGAGACCCAGTACTTC
NA TRBD1 TRBJ1-6 TRBV10-3 CAISEEQGDSPLHF TGTGCCATCAGTGAAGAACAGGGGGATTCACCCCTCCACTTT
NA TRBD2 TRBJ2-3 TRBV13 CASSLRDPGTSTLSTDTQYF TGTGCCAGCAGCTTACGGGACCCCGGGACTAGCACACTAAGCACAGATACGCAGTATTTT
NA NA TRBJ2-1 TRBV5-1 CASSSTPGTLGDNEQFF TGCGCCAGCAGCTCAACACCCGGGACTTTAGGGGACAATGAGCAGTTCTTC
NA TRBD1 TRBJ1-2 TRBV15 CATSRVSQGGYRYTF TGTGCCACCAGCAGAGTCTCACAGGGGGGCTATCGCTACACCTTC
NA NA TRBJ2-7 TRBV25-1 CASSDTGLPYEQYF TGTGCCAGCAGTGACACGGGACTGCCCTACGAGCAGTACTTC
few TRBD1 TRBJ1-6 TRBV7-9 CASSPSGTGPNSPLHF TGTGCCAGCAGCCCCTCTGGGACAGGGCCTAATTCACCCCTCCACTTT
once NA TRBJ2-5 TRBV7-8 CASSPRAGKETQYF TGTGCCAGCAGCCCTCGCGCAGGGAAAGAGACCCAGTACTTC
NA TRBD1 TRBJ1-2 TRBV7-9 CASSLSTQGSGYGYTF TGTGCCAGCAGCTTATCGACACAGGGGTCGGGCTATGGCTACACCTTC
NA NA TRBJ2-6 TRBV9 CASSSSDSGANVLTF TGTGCCAGCAGCTCGAGTGACTCTGGGGCCAACGTCCTGACTTTC
NA NA TRBJ1-2 TRBV7-9 CASSLSTELYNYGYTF TGTGCCAGCAGCTTATCGACAGAACTTTATAACTATGGCTACACCTTC
NA NA TRBJ1-4 TRBV28 CASSLQREKLFF TGTGCCAGCAGTTTACAGCGGGAAAAACTGTTTTTT
NA NA TRBJ1-1 TRBV14 CASSQNLGGYTEAFF TGTGCCAGCAGCCAAAATTTGGGGGGGTACACTGAAGCTTTCTTT
few TRBD1 TRBJ1-1 TRBV4-1 CASDRGEGTEAFF TGCGCCAGTGACAGGGGCGAGGGCACTGAAGCTTTCTTT
NA TRBD2 TRBJ2-5 TRBV11-2 CASRPSGGGETQYF TGTGCCAGCAGACCTAGCGGGGGGGGAGAGACCCAGTACTTC
NA NA TRBJ2-7 TRBV30 CAWTPGVSYEQYF TGTGCCTGGACCCCAGGGGTGAGCTACGAGCAGTACTTC
NA TRBD2 TRBJ2-1 TRBV27 CASVSGTSGYNEQFF TGTGCCAGCGTATCCGGGACTAGCGGTTACAATGAGCAGTTCTTC
NA NA TRBJ1-3 TRBV1 CTSSQDLEASSSGNTIYF TGCACCAGCAGCCAAGACCTTGAGGCATCCAGCTCTGGAAACACCATATATTTT